This T cell receptor (beta chain) was sequenced in a study of blood T cell repertoires in COVID-19. Study in general: Material from acute and convalescent COVID-19 was sourced from the United States, Italy and Spain. The analysed material was cDNA or gDNA that came from T cells, B-cell-depleted T cells, or PBMCs.

Profiling relied on immunoSEQ multiplex PCR, and the TCRdb table lists in-frame clones only, not all of them. The sample includes more than 100,000 clones, 80% of them seen just once. CDR3 length equals 15 residues. V gave up 7 bases and J gave up 1 base, with 17 bases separating them. In germline, CDR1 is MNHEY, CDR2 SMNVEV (reference sequence). This chain links TRBV27 with TRBJ2-7; unclear D gene. The origin of this receptor is a man between 60 and 70 years old with active or convalescent COVID-19. The source material was peripheral blood. CDR3 residues: CASTFRGGRSYEQYF. The CDR3 DNA reads TGTGCCAGCACTTTTAGAGGCGGCCGGTCCTACGAGCAGTACTTC.